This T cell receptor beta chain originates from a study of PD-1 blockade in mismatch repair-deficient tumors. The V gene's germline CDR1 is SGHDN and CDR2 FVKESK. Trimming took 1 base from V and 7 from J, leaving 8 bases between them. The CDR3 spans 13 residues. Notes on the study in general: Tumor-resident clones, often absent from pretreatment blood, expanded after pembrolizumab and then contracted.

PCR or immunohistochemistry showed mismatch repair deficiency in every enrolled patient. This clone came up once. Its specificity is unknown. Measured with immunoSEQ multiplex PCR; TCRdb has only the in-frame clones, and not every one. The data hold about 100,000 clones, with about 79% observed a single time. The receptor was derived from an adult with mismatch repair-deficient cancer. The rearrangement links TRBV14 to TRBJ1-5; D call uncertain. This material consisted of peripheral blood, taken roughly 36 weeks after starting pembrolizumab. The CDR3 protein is CASSQGADQPQHF. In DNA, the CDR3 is TGTGCCAGCAGCCAAGGTGCAGACCAGCCCCAGCATTTT.